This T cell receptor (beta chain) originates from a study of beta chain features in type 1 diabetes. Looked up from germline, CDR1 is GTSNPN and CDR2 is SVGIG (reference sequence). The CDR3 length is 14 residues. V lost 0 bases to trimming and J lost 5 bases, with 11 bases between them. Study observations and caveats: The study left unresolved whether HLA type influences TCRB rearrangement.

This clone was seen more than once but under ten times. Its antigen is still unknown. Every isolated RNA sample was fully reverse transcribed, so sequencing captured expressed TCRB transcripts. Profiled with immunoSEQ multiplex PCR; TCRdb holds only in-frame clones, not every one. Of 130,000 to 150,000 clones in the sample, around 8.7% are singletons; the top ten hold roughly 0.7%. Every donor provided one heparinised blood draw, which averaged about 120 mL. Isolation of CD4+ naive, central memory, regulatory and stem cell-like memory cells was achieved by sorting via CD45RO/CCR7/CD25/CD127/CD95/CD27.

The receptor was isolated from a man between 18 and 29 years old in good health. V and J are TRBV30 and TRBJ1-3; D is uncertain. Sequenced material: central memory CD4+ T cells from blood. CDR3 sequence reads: CAWSVRQERNTIYF. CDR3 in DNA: TGTGCCTGGAGTGTACGCCAGGAAAGAAACACCATATATTTT.